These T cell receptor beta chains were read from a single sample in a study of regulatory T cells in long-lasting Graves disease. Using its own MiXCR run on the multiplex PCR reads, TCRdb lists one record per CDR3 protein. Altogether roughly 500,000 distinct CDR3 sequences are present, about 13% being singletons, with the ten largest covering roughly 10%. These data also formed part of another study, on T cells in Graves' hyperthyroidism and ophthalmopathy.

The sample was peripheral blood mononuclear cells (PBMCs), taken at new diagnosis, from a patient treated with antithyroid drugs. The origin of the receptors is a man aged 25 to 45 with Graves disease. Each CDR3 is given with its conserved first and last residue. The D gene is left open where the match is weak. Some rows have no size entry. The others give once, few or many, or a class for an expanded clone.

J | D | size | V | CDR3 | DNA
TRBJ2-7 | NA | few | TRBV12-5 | CASGLAGVGEQYF | TGTGCTAGTGGTTTAGCAGGGGTTGGCGAGCAGTACTTC
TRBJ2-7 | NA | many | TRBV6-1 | CASSPPGRVRYEQYF | TGTGCCAGCAGCCCCCCCGGCAGGGTTCGCTACGAGCAGTACTTC
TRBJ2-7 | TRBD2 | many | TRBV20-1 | CSARIAGGPTLRGQYF | TGCAGTGCTAGAATAGCGGGAGGGCCAACTCTACGTGGGCAGTACTTC
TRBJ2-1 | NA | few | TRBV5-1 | CASSNLVDNGQFF | TGCGCCAGCAGCAACTTAGTAGACAATGGGCAGTTCTTC
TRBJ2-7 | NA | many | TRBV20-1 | CSARDLGGRGSYEQYF | TGCAGTGCTAGAGATCTCGGTGGGAGAGGCTCCTACGAGCAGTACTTC
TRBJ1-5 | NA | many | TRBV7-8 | CASSRGYGGSHQPQHF | TGTGCCAGCAGCAGGGGGTATGGGGGGTCCCATCAGCCCCAGCATTTT
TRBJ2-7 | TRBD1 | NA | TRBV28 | CASNHGQGAVNEQYF | TGTGCCAGCAACCATGGACAGGGGGCAGTCAACGAGCAGTACTTC
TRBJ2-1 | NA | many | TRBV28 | CASSLAALYNEQFF | TGTGCCAGCAGTTTGGCAGCGTTATACAATGAGCAGTTCTTC
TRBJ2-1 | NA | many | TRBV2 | CASSGRESAYNEQFF | TGTGCCAGCAGCGGGCGGGAATCGGCCTACAATGAGCAGTTCTTC
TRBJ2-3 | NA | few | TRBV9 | CASSVMNRTTDTQYF | TGTGCCAGCAGCGTCATGAACCGGACAACAGATACGCAGTATTTT
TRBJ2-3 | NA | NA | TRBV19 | CAAQGGADTQYF | TGTGCCGCCCAGGGTGGGGCAGATACGCAGTATTTT
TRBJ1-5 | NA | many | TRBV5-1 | CASSLGDNSNQPQHF | TGCGCCAGCAGCTTGGGGGACAATAGCAATCAGCCCCAGCATTTT
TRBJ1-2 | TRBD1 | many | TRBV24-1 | CATSASGMARGQVGYTF | TGTGCCACCAGTGCTAGCGGCATGGCCAGGGGGCAAGTTGGCTACACCTTC
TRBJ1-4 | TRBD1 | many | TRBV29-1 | CSVYDQGAQATNEKLFF | TGCAGCGTATACGATCAGGGGGCTCAAGCAACTAATGAAAAACTGTTTTTT
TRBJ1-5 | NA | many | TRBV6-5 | CASSYGSNQPQHF | TGTGCCAGCAGTTACGGTAGCAATCAGCCCCAGCATTTT
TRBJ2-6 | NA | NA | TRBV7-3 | CASSLRGRPEANVLTF | TGTGCCAGCAGCTTAAGGGGACGGCCCGAGGCCAACGTCCTGACTTTC
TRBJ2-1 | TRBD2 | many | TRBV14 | CASSQGRLAINEQFF | TGTGCCAGCAGCCAAGGCAGACTAGCAATCAATGAGCAGTTCTTC
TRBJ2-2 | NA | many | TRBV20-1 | CSARLTGELFF | TGCAGTGCTAGACTCACCGGGGAGCTGTTTTTT
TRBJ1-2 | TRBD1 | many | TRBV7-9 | CASSPGTAYGYTF | TGTGCCAGCAGCCCGGGGACAGCTTATGGCTACACCTTC
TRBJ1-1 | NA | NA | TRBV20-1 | CSGGPPNTEAFF | TGCAGTGGGGGACCACCGAACACTGAAGCTTTCTTT
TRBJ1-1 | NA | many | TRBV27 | CASSLGGISRGAEAFF | TGTGCCAGCAGTTTAGGCGGGATTTCACGGGGAGCTGAAGCTTTCTTT
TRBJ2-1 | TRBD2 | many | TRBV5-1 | CASSLFAGVSYNEQFF | TGCGCCAGCAGCTTGTTCGCGGGAGTGTCCTACAATGAGCAGTTCTTC
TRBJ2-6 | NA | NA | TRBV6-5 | CASSYSGEYPTSGANVLTF | TGTGCCAGCAGTTACTCGGGGGAATACCCTACCTCTGGGGCCAACGTCCTGACTTTC
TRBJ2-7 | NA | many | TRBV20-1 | CSARSSSENYEQYF | TGCAGTGCTAGGTCGTCTAGCGAAAACTACGAGCAGTACTTC
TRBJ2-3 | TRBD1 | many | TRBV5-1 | CASTRTGGTDTQYF | TGCGCCAGCACTAGGACAGGGGGGACAGATACGCAGTATTTT
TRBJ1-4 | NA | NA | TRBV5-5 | CASSLASPGRLEEKLFF | TGTGCCAGCAGCTTGGCCTCCCCAGGGAGGTTGGAAGAAAAACTGTTTTTT
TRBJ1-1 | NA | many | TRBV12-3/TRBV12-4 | CASNWGNTEAFF | TGTGCCAGCAATTGGGGGAACACTGAAGCTTTCTTT
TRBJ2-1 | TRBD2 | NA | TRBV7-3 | CASSPGAGGPYNEQFF | TGTGCCAGCAGCCCCGGGGCGGGAGGGCCGTACAATGAGCAGTTCTTC
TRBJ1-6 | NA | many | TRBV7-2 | CASSPGPSYNSPLHF | TGTGCCAGCAGCCCAGGACCGTCCTATAATTCACCCCTCCACTTT
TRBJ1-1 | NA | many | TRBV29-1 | CSVNFGTRAFF | TGCAGCGTAAACTTCGGGACACGGGCTTTCTTT